This T cell receptor beta chain was observed in a study of blood T cell repertoires in COVID-19. This clone occurred a few times. Clones were read by immunoSEQ multiplex PCR, and TCRdb kept only the in-frame ones, dropping some. This table holds roughly 350,000 clones, roughly 85% found once. This CDR3 is built from 13 residues. Per the germline V gene, CDR1 is SGHTA and CDR2 is FQGNSA. Trimming stripped 5 bases from V and 5 bases from J, with 12 bases between. Source material: peripheral blood. This chain joins TRBV7-2 and TRBJ1-2; D possibly corresponds to TRBD1 (5 bases). The clonotype originates from a woman aged 18-29 years with acute or convalescent COVID-19. The CDR3 nucleotides are TGTGCCAGCAGCCAGGACATCCAATATGGCTACACCTTC. Translated: CASSQDIQYGYTF.